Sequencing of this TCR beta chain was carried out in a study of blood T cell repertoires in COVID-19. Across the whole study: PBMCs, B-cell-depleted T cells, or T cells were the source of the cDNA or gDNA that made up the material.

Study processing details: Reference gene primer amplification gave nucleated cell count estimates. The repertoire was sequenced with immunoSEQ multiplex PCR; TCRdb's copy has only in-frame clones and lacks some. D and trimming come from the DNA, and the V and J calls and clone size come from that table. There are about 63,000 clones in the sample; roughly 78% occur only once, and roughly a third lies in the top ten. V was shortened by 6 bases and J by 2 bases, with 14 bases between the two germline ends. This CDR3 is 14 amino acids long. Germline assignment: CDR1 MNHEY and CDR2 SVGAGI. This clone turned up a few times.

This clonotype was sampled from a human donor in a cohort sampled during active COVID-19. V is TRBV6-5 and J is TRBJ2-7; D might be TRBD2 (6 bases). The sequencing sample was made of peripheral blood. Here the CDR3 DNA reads TGTGCCAGCAGCTGGGGAGGCGGGCCCTACGAGCAGTACTTC. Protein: CASSWGGGPYEQYF.